This record covers a single TCR beta chain. This specimen comes from a study of blood T cell repertoires in COVID-19. Whole-study context: Spain, Italy and the United States supplied samples that represented acute and convalescent COVID-19. PBMCs, B-cell-depleted T cells, or T cells were the source of the cDNA or gDNA that made up the material.

TCRdb keeps only in-frame clones here, not all; method: immunoSEQ multiplex PCR. The sample yields about 88,000 clones, 72% seen once. Trimming left V 2 bases short and J 1 base short, with 2 bases between. Per germline, CDR1 MNHNY and CDR2 SVGAGI (reference sequence). The CDR3 has 12 amino acids. The receptor was derived from a woman aged 55-75 years in a cohort sampled during active or convalescent COVID-19. The chain carries TRBV6-6 and TRBJ1-1; no clear D. The sample comprised peripheral blood. CDR3 sequence (DNA): TGTGCCAGCAGTTACCAGAACACTGAAGCTTTCTTT. Its translation is CASSYQNTEAFF.